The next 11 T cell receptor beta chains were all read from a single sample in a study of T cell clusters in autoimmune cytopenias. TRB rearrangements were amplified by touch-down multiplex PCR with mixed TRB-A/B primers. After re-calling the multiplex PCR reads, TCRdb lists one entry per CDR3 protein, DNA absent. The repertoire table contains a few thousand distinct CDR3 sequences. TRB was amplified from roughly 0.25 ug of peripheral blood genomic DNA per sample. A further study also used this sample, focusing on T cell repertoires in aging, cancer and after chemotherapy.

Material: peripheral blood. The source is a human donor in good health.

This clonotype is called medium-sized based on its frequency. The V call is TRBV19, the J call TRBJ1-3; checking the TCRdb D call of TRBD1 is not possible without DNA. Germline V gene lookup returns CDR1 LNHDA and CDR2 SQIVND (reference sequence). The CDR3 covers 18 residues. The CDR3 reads CASSMIGTGVRSGNTIYF.

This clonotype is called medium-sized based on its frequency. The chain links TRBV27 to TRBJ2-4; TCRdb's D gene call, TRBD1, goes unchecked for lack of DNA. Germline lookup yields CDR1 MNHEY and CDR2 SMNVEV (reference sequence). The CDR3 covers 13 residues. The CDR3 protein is CASSLDSKNIQYF.

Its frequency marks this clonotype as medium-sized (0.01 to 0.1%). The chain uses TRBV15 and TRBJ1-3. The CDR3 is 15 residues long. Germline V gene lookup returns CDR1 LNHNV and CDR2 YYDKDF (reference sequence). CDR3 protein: CATSRVAVSGNTIYF.

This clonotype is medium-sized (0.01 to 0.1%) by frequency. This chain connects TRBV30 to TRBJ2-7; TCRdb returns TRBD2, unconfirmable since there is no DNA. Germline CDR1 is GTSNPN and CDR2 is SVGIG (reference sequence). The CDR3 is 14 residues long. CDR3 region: CAWSQSGGLYEQYF.

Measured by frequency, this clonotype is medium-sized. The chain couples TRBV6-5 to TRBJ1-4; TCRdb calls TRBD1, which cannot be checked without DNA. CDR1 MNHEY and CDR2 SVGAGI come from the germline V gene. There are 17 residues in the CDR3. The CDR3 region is CASTRGWTPGVNEKLFF.

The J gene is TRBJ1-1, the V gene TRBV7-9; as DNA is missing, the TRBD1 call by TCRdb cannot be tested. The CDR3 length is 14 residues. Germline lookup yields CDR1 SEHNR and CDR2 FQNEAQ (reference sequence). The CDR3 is CASSLQGAGTEAFF. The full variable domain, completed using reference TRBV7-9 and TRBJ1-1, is DTGVSQNPRHKITKRGQNVTFRCDPISEHNRLYWYRQTLGQGPEFLTYFQNEAQLEKSRLLSDRFSAERPKGSFSTLEIQRTEQGDSAMYLCASSLQGAGTEAFFGQGTRLTVV.

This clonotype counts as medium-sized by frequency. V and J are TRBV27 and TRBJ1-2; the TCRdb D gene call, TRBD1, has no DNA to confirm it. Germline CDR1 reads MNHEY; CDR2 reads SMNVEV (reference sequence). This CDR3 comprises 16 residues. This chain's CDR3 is CASSSQKLRQGYGYTF.

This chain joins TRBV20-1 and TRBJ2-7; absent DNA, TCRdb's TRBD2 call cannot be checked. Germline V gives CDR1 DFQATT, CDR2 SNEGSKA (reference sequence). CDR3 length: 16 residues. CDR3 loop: CSARDPISGRIYEQYF.

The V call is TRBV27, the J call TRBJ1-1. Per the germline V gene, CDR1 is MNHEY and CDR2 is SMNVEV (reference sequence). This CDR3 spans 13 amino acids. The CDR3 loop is CASSSLLGAEAFF.

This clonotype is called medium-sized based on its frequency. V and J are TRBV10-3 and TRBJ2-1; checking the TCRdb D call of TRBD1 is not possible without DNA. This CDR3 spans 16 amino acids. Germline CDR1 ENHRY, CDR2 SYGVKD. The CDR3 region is CAISEPRGGGNNEQFF.

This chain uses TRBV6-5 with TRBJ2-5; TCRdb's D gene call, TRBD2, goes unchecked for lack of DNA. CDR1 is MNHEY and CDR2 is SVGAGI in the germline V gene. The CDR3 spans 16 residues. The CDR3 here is CASNTPLAGRWETQYF.